These 5 T cell receptor beta chains came from one sample sequenced in a study of T cells in Graves' hyperthyroidism and ophthalmopathy. The CDR3 regions of TCR beta were amplified from RNA transcripts. The HTBI primer set served for first-round RT-PCR of the TCR CDR3. TCRdb fed the multiplex PCR reads into MiXCR, producing one record per CDR3 protein. This table has some 700,000 distinct CDR3 sequences, around 16% appearing once. The sample taken for sequencing was blood. Every receptor here comes from a man between 45 and 60 years old with Graves' hyperthyroidism.

In the case of this clonotype: Since a much larger clone is just one base distant, this may be a read error. The CDR3 spells CASRAGTGSWNTKAFF. The CDR3 bases are TGTGCCAGCAGAGCCGGGACAGGGTCTTGGAACACTAAAGCTTTCTTT. The chain combines TRBV28 with TRBJ1-1; 9 bases line up with TRBD1. Germline CDR1 and CDR2: MDHEN and SYDVKM. CDR3 size: 16 residues.

The V call is TRBV14, the J call TRBJ2-1, with 11 bases that match TRBD2. CDR1 is SGHDN, CDR2 FVKESK, per germline. CDR3 length: 15 amino acids. The J segment lost 7 bases and the V segment lost 1 base, leaving 3 bases of the junction unmatched. The CDR3 spells CASSQAGTSGNEQFF. Written as DNA, the CDR3 is TGTGCCAGCAGCCAAGCCGGGACTAGCGGTAATGAGCAGTTCTTC. Variable domain in full (rest from reference TRBV14 and TRBJ2-1): EAGVTQFPSHSVIEKGQTVTLRCDPISGHDNLYWYRRVMGKEIKFLLHFVKESKQDESGMPNNRFLAERTGGTYSTLKVQPAELEDSGVYFCASSQAGTSGNEQFFGPGTRLTVL.

This clonotype has only a few counts. J is TRBJ1-2 and V is TRBV7-9, with D possibly being TRBD1 (5 bases). V shed 1 base and J shed 9 bases, with 15 bases lying between them. The length of the CDR3 is 14 residues. In germline, CDR1 is SEHNR, CDR2 FQNEAQ (reference sequence). The CDR3 loop reads CASSLVEGLGSYTF. CDR3 coding DNA: TGTGCCAGCAGCTTAGTAGAGGGGCTGGGTAGCTACACCTTC.

This clonotype has more than one count but fewer than ten. This chain links TRBV5-1 with TRBJ2-5; either TRBD1 or TRBD2 may fit D (5 bases each). Germline CDR1 is SGHRS and CDR2 is YFSETQ. Trimming left V 7 bases short and J 2 bases short, with 18 bases between. This CDR3 contains 15 residues. The CDR3: CASAETGAVQETQYF. As DNA, the CDR3 is TGCGCCAGCGCCGAAACCGGGGCAGTTCAAGAGACCCAGTACTTC.

There are many counts of this clonotype. The rearrangement uses TRBV7-9 and TRBJ2-5; 16 nucleotides line up with TRBD2. V lost 5 bases to trimming and J lost 4 bases; unmatched junction nucleotides: 7. Per germline, CDR1 SEHNR and CDR2 FQNEAQ (reference sequence). This CDR3 contains 17 residues. The CDR3 protein is CASSPGTSGRARETQYF. The DNA for the CDR3 is TGTGCCAGCAGCCCCGGGACTAGCGGGAGGGCTAGAGAGACCCAGTACTTC.